This TCR beta chain was recorded in a study of metastatic and nonmetastatic thyroid tumors. On the study more broadly: The comparison covered peripheral blood and tumor or nodule tissue in malignant and benign thyroid patients. Whole-study results and caveats: When malignant thyroid tumors were compared with benign nodules, TCR beta diversity was reportedly significantly higher in the malignant tumors. This held in both blood and tumor samples.

Original processing methods: A classifier of distant metastasis in papillary thyroid cancer was built from CDR3 differences (across clinicopathological groups). Using MiXCR, TCRdb reanalyzed the PCR reads. The V and J calls, along with clone size, are taken from TCRdb and not from the paper's own processing. The table has roughly 58,000 clones, approximately 4.1% seen once. CDR1 DFQATT and CDR2 SNEGSKA come from the germline V gene (reference sequence). The V gene lost 4 bases and the J gene lost 12 bases, with 22 bases spanning the gap. The CDR3 contains 14 residues. This clone was recorded at least ten times. Its target is not known. Thyroid surgery had not been preceded by any treatment in any patient.

The V and J genes are TRBV20-1 and TRBJ2-1, with D unresolved. Input material: blood. The TCR was taken from a female donor with papillary thyroid cancer or a benign thyroid nodule (not recorded which). Some clones in this sample may be carry-over from other donors' samples. This CDR3 is CSAIPTTLRDPQFF. The CDR3 region has the DNA TGCAGTGCTATTCCCACAACCCTAAGGGATCCGCAGTTCTTC.